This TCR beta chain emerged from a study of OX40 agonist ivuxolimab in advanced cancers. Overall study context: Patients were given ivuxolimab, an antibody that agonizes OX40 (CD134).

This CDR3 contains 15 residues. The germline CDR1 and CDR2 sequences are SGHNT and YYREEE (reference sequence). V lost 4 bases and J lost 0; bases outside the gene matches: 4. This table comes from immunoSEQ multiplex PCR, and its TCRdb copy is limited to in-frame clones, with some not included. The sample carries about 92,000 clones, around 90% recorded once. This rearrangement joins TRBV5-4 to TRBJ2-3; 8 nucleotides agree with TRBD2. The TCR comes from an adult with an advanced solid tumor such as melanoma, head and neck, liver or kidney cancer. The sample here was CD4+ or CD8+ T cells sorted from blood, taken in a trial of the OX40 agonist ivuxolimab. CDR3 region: CASSQGLASTDTQYF. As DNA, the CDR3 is TGTGCCAGCAGCCAAGGACTAGCTAGCACAGATACGCAGTATTTT.